These T cell receptor beta chains were read from a single sample in a study of PD-1 blockade in classical Hodgkin lymphoma. Repertoires were generated with immunoSEQ multiplex PCR, while TCRdb's copy carries only in-frame clones and drops some. The table has about 98,000 clones, around nine tenths seen once. The sequencing used peripheral blood mononuclear cells (PBMCs), collected at baseline. These receptors originate from a human donor with classical Hodgkin lymphoma. The CDR3 runs from the conserved cysteine through the conserved F or W. The D gene is left open where the match is weak. Clone size appears in some rows only: once, few, many, or a class for an expanded clone.

clone_size	v_call	d_call	j_call	cdr3_nt	cdr3_aa
-	TRBV27	-	TRBJ2-5	TGTGCCAGCAGTCCCCCAGGACTCCAAGAGACCCAGTACTTC	CASSPPGLQETQYF
-	TRBV30	-	TRBJ1-1	TGTGCCTGGATTGTCGTGAGGATGAACACTGAAGCTTTCTTT	CAWIVVRMNTEAFF
-	TRBV6-5	-	TRBJ2-1	TGTGCCAGCAGTCCCTACAATGAGCAGTTCTTC	CASSPYNEQFF
-	TRBV7-9	-	TRBJ1-1	TGTGCCAGCAGCCTAGGGACTGAAGCTTTCTTT	CASSLGTEAFF
few	TRBV5-1	TRBD2	TRBJ2-5	TGCGCCAGCAGCTTGGGGCGGGAGGGCCGAGAGACCCAGTACTTC	CASSLGREGRETQYF
-	TRBV5-4	TRBD1	TRBJ1-4	TGTGCCAGCAGCTGGGGACAGACTAATGAAAAACTGTTTTTT	CASSWGQTNEKLFF
-	TRBV9	TRBD1	TRBJ2-3	TGTGCCAGCAGTGGACAGGTTCTCACAGATACGCAGTATTTT	CASSGQVLTDTQYF
-	TRBV7-9	-	TRBJ2-7	TGTGCCAGCAGCCCCCCCCTTATTGCGACCTACGAGCAGTACTTC	CASSPPLIATYEQYF
-	TRBV15	-	TRBJ2-7	TGTGCCACCAGCAGAGATCCAGGGTACGAGCAGTACTTC	CATSRDPGYEQYF
-	TRBV7-2	-	TRBJ2-7	TGTGCCAGCAGCTTAGATACTAGAACCTACGAGCAGTACTTC	CASSLDTRTYEQYF
-	TRBV7-9	-	TRBJ2-7	TGTGCCAGCAGCTTAGGTGGCAGGGGTTACGAGCAGTACTTC	CASSLGGRGYEQYF
-	TRBV5-1	TRBD2	TRBJ2-7	TGCGCCAGCAGCTTGAAATTAGCGGGGAATGAGCAGTACTTC	CASSLKLAGNEQYF
-	TRBV27	TRBD1	TRBJ1-1	TGTGCCAGCAGTTTAGGGACAGGGGCGAACCAAGCTTTCTTT	CASSLGTGANQAFF